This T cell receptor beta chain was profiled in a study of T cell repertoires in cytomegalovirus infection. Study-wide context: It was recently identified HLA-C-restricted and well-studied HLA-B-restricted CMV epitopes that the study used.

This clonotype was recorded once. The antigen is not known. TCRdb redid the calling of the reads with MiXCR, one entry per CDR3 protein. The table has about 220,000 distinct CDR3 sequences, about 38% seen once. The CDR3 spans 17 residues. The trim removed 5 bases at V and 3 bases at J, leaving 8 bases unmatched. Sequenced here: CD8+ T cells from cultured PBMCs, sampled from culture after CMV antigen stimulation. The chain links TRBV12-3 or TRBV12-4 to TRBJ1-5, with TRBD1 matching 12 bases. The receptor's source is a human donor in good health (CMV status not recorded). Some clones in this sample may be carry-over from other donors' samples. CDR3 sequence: CASSAPRDRGLNQPQHF. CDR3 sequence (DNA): TGTGCCAGCAGTGCCCCCCGGGACAGGGGGCTCAATCAGCCCCAGCATTTT.